This T cell receptor (beta chain) derives from a study of metastatic and nonmetastatic thyroid tumors. Germline values: CDR1 SGHTA, CDR2 FQGNSA. There are 15 residues in the CDR3. Trimming left V 2 bases short and J 7 bases short, with 14 bases between. Thyroid surgery took place with no prior treatment in any patient. Concerning this clone itself: Its antigen is currently unknown.

MiXCR reprocessed the PCR reads for TCRdb. The sample has under 8,500 clones; 25% to 35% are singletons. The study's findings and limits: Versus benign nodules, malignant thyroid tumors reportedly had significantly higher TCR beta diversity, in blood and tumor.

The clonotype was recovered from a female donor with papillary thyroid cancer or a benign thyroid nodule (not recorded which). Some clones in this sample may be carry-over from other donors' samples. The sequencing input was adjacent normal tissue. The chain joins TRBV7-2 to TRBJ2-2, with D possibly being TRBD1 or TRBD2 (5 bases each). Here the CDR3 reads CASSLRGDRDGELFF. The CDR3 DNA is TGTGCCAGCAGCTTAAGAGGGGATCGGGACGGGGAGCTGTTTTTT. Full variable domain (outside the CDR3, taken from reference TRBV7-2 and TRBJ2-2): GAGVSQSPSNKVTEKGKDVELRCDPISGHTALYWYRQSLGQGLEFLIYFQGNSAPDKSGLPSDRFSAERTGGSVSTLTIQRTQQEDSAVYLCASSLRGDRDGELFFGEGSRLTVL.